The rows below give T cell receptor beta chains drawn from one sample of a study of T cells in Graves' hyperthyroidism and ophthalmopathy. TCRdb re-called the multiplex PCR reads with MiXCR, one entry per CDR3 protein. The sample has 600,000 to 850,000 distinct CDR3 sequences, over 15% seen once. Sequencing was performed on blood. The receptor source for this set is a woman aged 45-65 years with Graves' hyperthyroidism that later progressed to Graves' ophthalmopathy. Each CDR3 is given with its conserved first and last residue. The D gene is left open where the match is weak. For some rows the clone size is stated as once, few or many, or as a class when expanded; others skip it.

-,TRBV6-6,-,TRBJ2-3,TGTGCCAGCAGTTACTCGATCTCCGACAGTCCCAGCACAGATACGCAGTATTTT,CASSYSISDSPSTDTQYF
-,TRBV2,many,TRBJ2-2,TGTGCCAGCAGCGCCACAGTTATCACCGGGGAGCTGTTTTTT,CASSATVITGELFF
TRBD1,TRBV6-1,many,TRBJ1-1,TGTGCCAGCAGCCACAGGGGGGGCGAGACTGAAGCTTTCTTT,CASSHRGGETEAFF
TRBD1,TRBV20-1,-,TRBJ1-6,TGCAGTGCTACTGGGCAGGGGGTTTATTCACCCCTCCACTTT,CSATGQGVYSPLHF
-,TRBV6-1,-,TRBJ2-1,TGTGCCAGCACTGACATTGATAACTACAATGAGCAGTTCTTC,CASTDIDNYNEQFF
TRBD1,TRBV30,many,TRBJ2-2,TGTGCCTGGCGTTGGACAGGGGTTGCCGGGGAGCTGTTTTTT,CAWRWTGVAGELFF
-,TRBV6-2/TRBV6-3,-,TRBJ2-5,TGTGCCAGCAGTGGACGTACGCAGACTCTGTACCAAGAGACCCAGTACTTC,CASSGRTQTLYQETQYF
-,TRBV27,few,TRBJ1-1,TGTGCCAGCAGTTTATCCAAGACGGTGAACACTGAAGCTTTCTTT,CASSLSKTVNTEAFF
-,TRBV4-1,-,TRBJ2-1,TGCGCCAGCAGCATCCGGGACACCCTCTTGGATGAGCAGTTCTTC,CASSIRDTLLDEQFF
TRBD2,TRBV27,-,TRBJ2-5,TGTGCCAGCAGTGTCTTCGGGGGGGAAGAGACCCAGTACTTC,CASSVFGGEETQYF
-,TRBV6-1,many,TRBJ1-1,TGTGCCAGCAGGAAAGACAGGCTGAACACTGAAGCTTTCTTT,CASRKDRLNTEAFF
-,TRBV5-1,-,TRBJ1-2,TGCGCCAGCAGCCCCACGCCTTCAGGGCGACCTAACTATGGCTACACCTTC,CASSPTPSGRPNYGYTF
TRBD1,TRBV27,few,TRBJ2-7,TGTGCCAGCAGTACAGGGGAACTCTACGAGCAGTACTTC,CASSTGELYEQYF
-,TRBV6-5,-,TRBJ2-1,TGTGCCAGCAGTTATAATCCTGGGCGGGGTGAGCAGTTCTTC,CASSYNPGRGEQFF
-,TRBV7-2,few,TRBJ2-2,TGTGCCAGCAGCGTCTCGGGAGACGCCGGGGAGCTGTTTTTT,CASSVSGDAGELFF
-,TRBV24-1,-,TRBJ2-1,TGTGCCACCAGTGACCGTGACAGAAGCTCCTACAATGAGCAGTTCTTC,CATSDRDRSSYNEQFF
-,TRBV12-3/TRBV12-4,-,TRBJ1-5,TGTGCCAGCAGTCTCCAGGGTGTGGGGGAGAATCAGCCCCAGCATTTT,CASSLQGVGENQPQHF
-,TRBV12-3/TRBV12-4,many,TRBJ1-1,TGTGCCAGCAGGTCCGGCAGGGGAGTACTTACTGAAGCTTTCTTT,CASRSGRGVLTEAFF
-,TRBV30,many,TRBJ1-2,TGTGCCTGGGCAGGGGCATTTGTCTACACCTTC,CAWAGAFVYTF
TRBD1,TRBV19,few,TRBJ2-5,TGTGCCAGTAGTTCGCAGGGGGCGAAAGAGACCCAGTACTTC,CASSSQGAKETQYF
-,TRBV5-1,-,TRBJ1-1,TGCGCCAGCAGCTTGGGACAGGACATGAACACTGAAGCTTTCTTT,CASSLGQDMNTEAFF
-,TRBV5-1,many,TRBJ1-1,TGCGCCAGCAGCTTTCGCAGGGTGGACACTGAAGCTTTCTTT,CASSFRRVDTEAFF
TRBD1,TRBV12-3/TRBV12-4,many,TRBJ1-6,TGTGCCAGCAGTTTCGGGTCAGGGGGCGAAGGTGGGATCGATTCACCCCTCCACTTT,CASSFGSGGEGGIDSPLHF
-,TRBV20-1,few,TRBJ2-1,TGCAGTGCTAGACAGGGTGGTAGGGGTGAGCAGTTCTTC,CSARQGGRGEQFF
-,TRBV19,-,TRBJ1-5,TGTGCCAGTAGTACAGACACCGGGACGCCTCGGCAGCCCCAGCATTTT,CASSTDTGTPRQPQHF
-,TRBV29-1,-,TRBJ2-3,TGCAGCGTTGTGGAGCTCACAGATACGCAGTATTTT,CSVVELTDTQYF
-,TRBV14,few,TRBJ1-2,TGTGCCAGCAGCTCGACTCGGGAGCATGGCTACACCTTC,CASSSTREHGYTF
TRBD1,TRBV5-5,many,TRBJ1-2,TGTGCCAGCAGCCGACGGGACAGGGACTACACCTTC,CASSRRDRDYTF
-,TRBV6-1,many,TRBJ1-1,TGTGCCAGCAGAGACCAGGGCACTGAAGCTTTCTTT,CASRDQGTEAFF
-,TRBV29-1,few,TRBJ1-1,TGCAGCGCCCCGGGCTTAGGGAGGCCTGAAGCTTTCTTT,CSAPGLGRPEAFF
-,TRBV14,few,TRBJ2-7,TGTGCCAGCAGCCAAGATTTGGGTTTCCCCTACGAGCAGTACTTC,CASSQDLGFPYEQYF
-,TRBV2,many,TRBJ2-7,TGTGCCAGCCTTTCGGCCTCCTACGAGCAGTACTTC,CASLSASYEQYF
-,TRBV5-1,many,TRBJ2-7,TGCGCCAGCAGCTTGGAGGGCGCAAGCTCCTACGAGCAGTACTTC,CASSLEGASSYEQYF
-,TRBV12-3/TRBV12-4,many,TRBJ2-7,TGTGCCAGCAGTTCGGGGATTCCTGACTACGAGCAGTACTTC,CASSSGIPDYEQYF
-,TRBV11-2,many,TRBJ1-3,TGTGCCAGCAGCTTAGGGGCCACCTCTGGAAACACCATATATTTT,CASSLGATSGNTIYF
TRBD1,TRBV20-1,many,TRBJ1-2,TGCAGTGCCTTGGACAGGAAATTTGACCCTATCGGCTACACCTTC,CSALDRKFDPIGYTF
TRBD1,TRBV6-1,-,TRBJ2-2,TGTGCCAGCAGGCCGACAGGGGTCCCCGGGGAGCTGTTTTTT,CASRPTGVPGELFF
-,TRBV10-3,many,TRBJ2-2,TGTGCCATCAAGGAGGGGCAGGACACCGGGGAGCTGTTTTTT,CAIKEGQDTGELFF
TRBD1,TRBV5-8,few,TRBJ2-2,TGTGCCAGCAGCTTCCCCGGGACAGGACACACCGGGGAGCTGTTTTTT,CASSFPGTGHTGELFF
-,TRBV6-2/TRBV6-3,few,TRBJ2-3,TGTGCCAGCAGTTTGTCTATAGGGGGGTACACAGATACGCAGTATTTT,CASSLSIGGYTDTQYF
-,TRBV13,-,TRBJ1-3,TGTGCCAGCAGCGGGGACAAACGACACACCATATATTTT,CASSGDKRHTIYF
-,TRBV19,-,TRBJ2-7,TGTGCCAGTAGTATTAACGGGTTTTGGAGCGAGCAGTACTTC,CASSINGFWSEQYF
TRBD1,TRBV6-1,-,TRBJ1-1,TGTGCCAGCAGTCGACCGACAGGGCTGGACACTGAAGCTTTCTTT,CASSRPTGLDTEAFF
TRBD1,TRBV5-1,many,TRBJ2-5,TGCGCCAGCAGCACGGACAGGGGCAGGGAGACCCAGTACTTC,CASSTDRGRETQYF
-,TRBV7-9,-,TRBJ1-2,TGTGCCAGCAGCTTGGGACCGGCCCAGAGTTACTATGGCTGCACCTTC,CASSLGPAQSYYGCTF
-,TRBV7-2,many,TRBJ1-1,TGTGCCAGCAGCTTAGCCGCGGCTTTCTTT,CASSLAAAFF
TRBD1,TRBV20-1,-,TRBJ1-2,TGCAGTGCTTCCCCGACAGGGGGCTATGGCTACACCTTC,CSASPTGGYGYTF
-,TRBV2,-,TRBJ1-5,TGTGCCAGCAGTGGACAGATTGGGGCGGGCCAGCCCCAGCATTTT,CASSGQIGAGQPQHF
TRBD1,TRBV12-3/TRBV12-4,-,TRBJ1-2,TGTGCCAGCAGTTTTTTGACAGGGTATGACGGCTACACCTTC,CASSFLTGYDGYTF
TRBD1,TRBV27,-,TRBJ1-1,TGTGCCAGCCGACGGGACAGGGGGCACACTGAAGCTTTCTTT,CASRRDRGHTEAFF
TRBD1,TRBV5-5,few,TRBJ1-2,TGTGCCAGCAGCTTGCACCCCGGTCGCGGGACAGGGTATGGCTACACCTTC,CASSLHPGRGTGYGYTF
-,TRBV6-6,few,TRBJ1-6,TGTGCCAGCAGTTACTCAAGTGTCGAAGAATACTCACCCCTCCACTTT,CASSYSSVEEYSPLHF
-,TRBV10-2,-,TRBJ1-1,TGCGCCAGCAGTGAGCCGGGCACGGACACTGAAGCTTTCTTT,CASSEPGTDTEAFF
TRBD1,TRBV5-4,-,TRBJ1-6,TGTGCCAGCAGACGGGACAGGGGGGAGCATTCACCCCTCCACTTT,CASRRDRGEHSPLHF
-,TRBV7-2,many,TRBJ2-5,TGTGCCAGCAGCTTAGCAGGGGCTCGGGAGACCCAGTACTTC,CASSLAGARETQYF
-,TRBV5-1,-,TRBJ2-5,TGCGCCAGCAGCTTGAGGGGCCAGGGGTCCCAAGAGACCCAGTACTTC,CASSLRGQGSQETQYF
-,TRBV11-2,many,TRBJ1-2,TGTGCCAGCAGCCCATCCCCGGGGGGCTCCTATGGCTACACCTTC,CASSPSPGGSYGYTF
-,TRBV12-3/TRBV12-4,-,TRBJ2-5,TGTGCCAGCCAGGCGATACTGTGGGAGACCCAGTACTTC,CASQAILWETQYF
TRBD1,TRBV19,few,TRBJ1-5,TGTGCCAGTAGTTCAACCTACAGGGGTTGGGATCAGCCCCAGCATTTT,CASSSTYRGWDQPQHF